This T cell receptor (beta chain) was sequenced for a study of T-cell reconstitution after alpha-beta-depleted transplantation in children (dated by TCRdb to about 2016). Study-wide context: The study quantitatively tracked T-cell immune reconstitution after TCRalphabeta/CD19-depleted allogeneic hematopoietic cell transplantation in children using TCR repertoire profiling.

The treatment or condition label for this specimen denotes: allogeneic hematopoietic cell transplantation with graft depleted of TCRalphabeta T cells and CD19 B cells. TCRalphabeta/CD19-depleted allogeneic hematopoietic cell grafts were given to the transplant recipients, all of whom were children. The sample holds many counts of this clonotype. Its antigen is not yet known. Base-call qualities are not available, and no considerably larger clone is one nucleotide away. As encoded in the germline V gene, CDR1 is KGHDR while CDR2 is SFDVKD. V is reduced by 2 bases and J by 5 bases, leaving a spacing of 8 bases between them. The CDR3 runs 14 amino acids, cysteine and phenylalanine included. Only the CDR3 part of the read is kept: 42 bases, read in frame from the first base. Library prep was done by PCR. The sequencing machine was an Illumina HiSeq 2500. TCR libraries were prepared with molecular barcoding, using unique molecular identifiers to normalize TCRbeta repertoire quantification. The public reads were run again by TCRdb, first through fastp at Q25 and then through MiXCR, and only productive beta chains were kept. Every CDR3 protein is listed once, alongside the most common genes and DNA of its rows. This sample has 250,000 or so distinct CDR3 sequences in its table, and approximately 8% of those were observed once. The top ten constitute under 8% of the sample.

Study-wide conclusions, independent of this receptor: Hyperexpanded clone frequencies declined over subsequent months; after one year, T-cell counts and TCRbeta diversity were mostly attributed to newly produced T cells. The apparently early recovery of alphabetaT-cell counts about two months after transplant reportedly depended on only several hundred rapidly expanded clones that came from non-depleted graft cells. In some patients, high TCRbeta diversity at day 60 was attributed to recipient T cells and intrathymic progenitors that had survived conditioning.

In this chain, TRBV24-1 is recombined with TRBJ2-2, with no confident D gene call. This TCR was recovered from a male patient younger than 18 who had a stem cell transplant for acute lymphoblastic leukemia, so the T cells may come from the graft donor. The material was PBMCs, mostly from graft donor cells, obtained 180 days after TCRalphabeta/CD19-depleted stem cell transplant. The CDR3 reads CATSDYSETGELFF. Read as DNA, the sequence is TGTGCCACCAGTGATTATTCGGAGACCGGGGAGCTGTTTTTT.